The 28 T cell receptor beta chains below all came from one sample that was sequenced in a study of identifying expanded T cells in peripheral blood. Method: immunoSEQ multiplex PCR; TCRdb's copy keeps in-frame clones and lacks some. Of about 94,000 clones in the sample, approximately 91% are singletons; the top ten hold approximately 5%. Sample: blood. Receptors were obtained from a person aged 18 to 69 in good health.

For the CDR3, the DNA is TGCGCCAGCAGCTCGGGACAGGGTGAGGGAAACACCATATATTTT. This gives the protein CASSSGQGEGNTIYF. The chain is built from TRBV5-1 and TRBJ1-3, with 9 bases aligning to TRBD1. This CDR3 has 15 residues. Germline assignment: CDR1 SGHRS and CDR2 YFSETQ. V shed 3 bases, J shed 4 bases, and the junction held 5 bases outside the gene matches. The full variable domain, with the rest looked up from reference TRBV5-1 and TRBJ1-3, is KAGVTQTPRYLIKTRGQQVTLSCSPISGHRSVSWYQQTPGQGLQFLFEYFSETQRNKGNFPGRFSGRQFSNSRSEMNVSTLELGDSALYLCASSSGQGEGNTIYFGEGSWLTVV.

V gene TRBV27 combines with J gene TRBJ1-1, with 7 bases lining up with TRBD1. CDR3 length: 15 residues. CDR1 and CDR2 from the germline V gene are MNHEY and SMNVEV (reference sequence). Trimming at V came to 6 bases and at J to 5 bases, leaving 12 bases not matched to a gene. The CDR3 DNA reads as TGTGCCAGCAGCCCACAAAGACAGGGAAGGACTGAAGCTTTCTTT. As protein: CASSPQRQGRTEAFF.

This chain connects TRBV13 to TRBJ1-4, with 9 bases lining up with TRBD1. The CDR3 has 19 residues. J lost 0 bases, V lost 4 bases, and 12 bases had no gene match. Germline V CDR1 and CDR2: PRHDT, FYEKMQ (reference sequence). The CDR3 protein is CASSSYRDRALATNEKLFF. The CDR3 coding sequence is TGTGCCAGCAGCTCCTACCGGGACAGGGCCCTTGCAACTAATGAAAAACTGTTTTTT.

The chain combines TRBV19 with TRBJ1-2, with 8 bases matching TRBD1. The CDR3 contains 17 residues. J lost 4 bases, V lost 7 bases, and 17 bases had no gene match. Germline lookup yields CDR1 LNHDA and CDR2 SQIVND (reference sequence). CDR3: CASNHRDRTHESYGYTF. The CDR3 nucleotides read TGTGCCAGTAATCACCGGGACAGGACCCACGAGAGCTATGGCTACACCTTC.

This chain uses TRBV18 with TRBJ1-3, with TRBD1 matching over 7 bases. V lost 2 bases and J lost 4; bases outside the gene matches: 8. The CDR3 extends over 16 amino acids. In germline, CDR1 is KGHSH, CDR2 LQKENI. CDR3 coding DNA: TGTGCCAGCTCACCATTCGAGGGGGCTGGGGGAAACACCATATATTTT. Amino acid sequence: CASSPFEGAGGNTIYF.

This rearrangement joins TRBV19 to TRBJ2-1, with 7 bases aligning to TRBD1. Germline V gene sequence: CDR1 LNHDA, CDR2 SQIVND (reference sequence). This CDR3 contains 14 residues. V lost 7 bases to trimming and J lost 5 bases; unmatched junction nucleotides: 8. In DNA, the CDR3 is TGTGCCAGTACCCAGACAGGGACAGACAATGAGCAGTTCTTC. Encoded protein: CASTQTGTDNEQFF.

The J gene is TRBJ2-3, the V gene TRBV6-1; D unclear. Germline V gives CDR1 MNHNS, CDR2 SASEGT. V was clipped by 4 bases and J by 5 bases, with 19 bases between them. This CDR3 spans 16 amino acids. The CDR3, as DNA: TGTGCCAGCAGTGGACGAACCTACGGGCCCCTAGATACGCAGTATTTT. Translating gives CASSGRTYGPLDTQYF.

This chain connects TRBV5-1 to TRBJ1-2; perhaps TRBD1 as D (6 bases). CDR3 size: 11 residues. Looked up from germline, CDR1 is SGHRS and CDR2 is YFSETQ. The V and J ends lost 4 bases and 7 bases respectively, with 8 bases between them. CDR3 nucleotide sequence: TGCGCCAGCAGCCTAGGGGGTGGCTACACCTTC. It encodes CASSLGGGYTF.

The chain links TRBV18 to TRBJ2-2; the D is unclear. Trimming took 0 bases from V and 2 from J, leaving 13 bases between them. The CDR3 covers 17 residues. Germline values: CDR1 KGHSH, CDR2 LQKENI. The CDR3 loop is CASSPPGIKTNTGELFF. The CDR3 DNA reads as TGTGCCAGCTCACCACCGGGGATAAAAACCAACACCGGGGAGCTGTTTTTT.

This rearrangement joins TRBV5-1 to TRBJ2-3; 7 nucleotides line up with TRBD1. Looked up from germline, CDR1 is SGHRS and CDR2 is YFSETQ. The CDR3 is 17 residues long. V shed 0 bases, J shed 2 bases, and the junction held 9 bases outside the gene matches. The CDR3 is CASSLGTGVPFTDTQYF. The CDR3 nucleotides are TGCGCCAGCAGCTTGGGAACAGGGGTCCCCTTCACAGATACGCAGTATTTT.

DNA for the CDR3: TGTGCCAGCAAGGACAGGGGGACTGGAAACACCATATATTTT. Amino acids: CASKDRGTGNTIYF. The V gene is TRBV6-6, the J gene TRBJ1-3; 10 nucleotides align to TRBD1. The germline V gene has CDR1 MNHNY and CDR2 SVGAGI (reference sequence). Germline trimming cut 7 bases from V and 2 bases from J; bases unmatched to any gene: 2. The CDR3 sequence is 14 residues long.

The chain joins TRBV5-6 to TRBJ1-2, with D unresolved. The germline V gene encodes CDR1 SGHDT and CDR2 YYEEEE. V was shortened by 4 bases and J by 6 bases, with 13 bases between the two germline ends. The length of the CDR3 is 13 residues. The CDR3 DNA sequence: TGTGCCAGCAGCGCGACTGGGTTAGATGGCTACACCTTC. It translates to CASSATGLDGYTF.

This clone turned up a few times. J is TRBJ2-1 and V is TRBV9; the D gene is possibly TRBD1 (6 bases). The CDR3 loop spans 15 amino acids. Germline loops: CDR1 SGDLS, CDR2 YYNGEE. V lost 2 bases, J lost 0 bases, and 9 bases lay in between. The CDR3 DNA sequence: TGTGCCAGCAGCGTCCGGGACACCTCCTACAATGAGCAGTTCTTC. This encodes CASSVRDTSYNEQFF. Full variable domain (remainder filled in from reference TRBV9 and TRBJ2-1): DSGVTQTPKHLITATGQRVTLRCSPRSGDLSVYWYQQSLDQGLQFLIQYYNGEERAKGNILERFSAQQFPDLHSELNLSSLELGDSALYFCASSVRDTSYNEQFFGPGTRLTVL.

The rearrangement uses TRBV18 and TRBJ2-1; D may match TRBD1 or TRBD2 (6 bases each). V was pared by 2 bases and J by 7 bases, with 21 bases between. CDR3 length: 17 residues. Germline lookup yields CDR1 KGHSH and CDR2 LQKENI. Written as DNA, the CDR3 is TGTGCCAGCTCACCAAAGGGGGGAAGCGGTTATCAGAATGAGCAGTTCTTC. Residues: CASSPKGGSGYQNEQFF.

V and J are TRBV7-9 and TRBJ1-1; weak D call: TRBD1 (6 bases). The V end lost 1 base, the J end lost 5 bases, and 14 bases lay between the germline ends. The CDR3 sequence is 15 residues long. Germline-derived CDR1 and CDR2 are SEHNR and FQNEAQ (reference sequence). The CDR3 here is CASSLGPQGQTEAFF. DNA of the CDR3: TGTGCCAGCAGCTTAGGTCCCCAGGGGCAGACTGAAGCTTTCTTT.

The chain has TRBV7-9 and TRBJ1-1; no clear D gene. This CDR3 has 13 residues. CDR1 is SEHNR, CDR2 FQNEAQ, per germline (reference sequence). V lost 4 bases and J lost 3, with 9 bases in between. The CDR3, as DNA: TGTGCCAGCAGCTCAAGTGGGGACACTGAAGCTTTCTTT. It encodes CASSSSGDTEAFF.

The V call is TRBV5-8, the J call TRBJ1-1, with a possible D match to TRBD1 (6 bases). V shed 1 base and J shed 5 bases, with 12 bases lying between them. CDR1 and CDR2 (germline): SGHTS, YDEGEE. CDR3 length equals 14 residues. CDR3 bases: TGTGCCAGCAGCTTGATAACAGGGATTACTGAAGCTTTCTTT. It specifies CASSLITGITEAFF.

The chain is built from TRBV30 and TRBJ1-4; D ambiguous. Germline V CDR1 and CDR2: GTSNPN, SVGIG (reference sequence). The CDR3 is 17 residues long. V was trimmed by 2 bases and J by 5 bases, leaving 21 bases between them. The CDR3 nucleotides read TGTGCCTGGAGTTCCTCGACGGGAGGGCAGCTAAATGAAAAACTGTTTTTT. Residues: CAWSSSTGGQLNEKLFF. The full variable domain, completed using reference TRBV30 and TRBJ1-4, is SQTIHQWPATLVQPVGSPLSLECTVEGTSNPNLYWYRQAAGRGLQLLFYSVGIGQISSEVPQNLSASRPQDRQFILSSKKLLLSDSGFYLCAWSSSTGGQLNEKLFFGSGTQLSVL.

The V and J genes are TRBV2 and TRBJ1-2; D is uncertain. Germline lookup yields CDR1 SNHLY and CDR2 FYNNEI. The ends were cut back, 1 base at V and 8 bases at J, with 8 bases in the middle. The CDR3 loop spans 12 amino acids. The CDR3: CASSEDTVGYTF. CDR3 nucleotide sequence: TGTGCCAGCAGTGAAGACACCGTCGGCTACACCTTC.

This clone showed up just once. CDR3 protein: CASFGPNEAFF. The CDR3 bases are TGTGCCAGTTTCGGGCCGAATGAAGCTTTCTTT. The chain carries TRBV19 and TRBJ1-1; no definite D call. The CDR3 totals 11 residues. CDR1 LNHDA and CDR2 SQIVND come from the germline V gene (reference sequence). Trimming stripped 8 bases from V and 7 bases from J, with 11 bases between.

V usage is TRBV23-1 and J usage is TRBJ1-1; perhaps TRBD1 as D (6 bases). TRBV23-1 is classed as an ORF, of uncertain function. V lost 2 bases, J lost 3 bases, and 19 bases lay in between. CDR3 length equals 17 residues. DNA of the CDR3: TGCGCCAGCAGTCAAATCGCGACAGGCCCAGGGGACACTGAAGCTTTCTTT. Its translation: CASSQIATGPGDTEAFF.

J is TRBJ2-5 and V is TRBV10-3; 7 bases are shared with TRBD1. The CDR3 spans 14 residues. Germline V gene sequence: CDR1 ENHRY, CDR2 SYGVKD. Germline trimming cut 3 bases from V and 5 bases from J; bases unmatched to any gene: 6. The CDR3 DNA follows: TGTGCCATCAGTGAAAGACAGGGTGGTGAGACCCAGTACTTC. Translated, it gives CAISERQGGETQYF.

The chain joins TRBV19 to TRBJ1-5; the D is unclear. The ends were cut back, 8 bases at V and 0 bases at J, with 8 bases in the middle. The length of the CDR3 is 13 residues. The germline V gene has CDR1 LNHDA and CDR2 SQIVND (reference sequence). The DNA of the CDR3 is TGTGCCAGTCAGGATTATAGCAATCAGCCCCAGCATTTT. It codes for CASQDYSNQPQHF.

This chain links TRBV15 with TRBJ1-2; tentatively, D is TRBD1 (6 bases). V lost 8 bases, J lost 8 bases, and 18 bases lay in between. In germline, CDR1 is LNHNV, CDR2 YYDKDF (reference sequence). This CDR3 is 13 amino acids long. The CDR3 coding sequence is TGTGCCACCTCGACAGGCGCGAAGGACGGCTACACCTTC. Amino acid sequence: CATSTGAKDGYTF.

The rearrangement links TRBV18 to TRBJ1-3, with D hard to call. The CDR3 runs to 15 residues. Germline CDR1 KGHSH, CDR2 LQKENI. Trimming shortened V by 4 bases and J by 0 bases, and 10 bases separated the two germline ends. This CDR3 is CASSRGRNSGNTIYF. The CDR3 DNA reads TGTGCCAGCTCACGAGGACGGAACTCTGGAAACACCATATATTTT.

The rearrangement uses TRBV18 and TRBJ1-1, with 7 bases aligning to TRBD1. In germline, CDR1 is KGHSH, CDR2 LQKENI. This CDR3 spans 16 amino acids. J gave up 5 bases and V 3 bases, and 12 bases lay outside the gene matches. The CDR3 sequence: CASSPQEGGVNTEAFF. The CDR3, as DNA: TGTGCCAGCTCACCTCAAGAAGGGGGCGTAAATACTGAAGCTTTCTTT.

The V call is TRBV29-1, the J call TRBJ2-3; perhaps TRBD2 as D (5 bases). Trimming stripped 7 bases from V and 11 bases from J, with 19 bases between. This CDR3 region has 12 residues. CDR1 is SQVTM, CDR2 ANQGSEA, per germline. CDR3 sequence reads: CSAVDSGLGQYF. The CDR3 coding sequence is TGCAGCGCTGTGGACTCCGGCCTAGGGCAGTATTTT.

V and J are TRBV27 and TRBJ1-5; D is possibly TRBD1 (5 bases). Germline CDR1 and CDR2: MNHEY and SMNVEV (reference sequence). CDR3 length equals 14 residues. Trimming cost V 2 bases and J 6 bases, with 11 bases left between them. DNA for the CDR3: TGTGCCAGCAGTTTAACCAGGGCGAGTCAGCCCCAGCATTTT. Translated: CASSLTRASQPQHF.